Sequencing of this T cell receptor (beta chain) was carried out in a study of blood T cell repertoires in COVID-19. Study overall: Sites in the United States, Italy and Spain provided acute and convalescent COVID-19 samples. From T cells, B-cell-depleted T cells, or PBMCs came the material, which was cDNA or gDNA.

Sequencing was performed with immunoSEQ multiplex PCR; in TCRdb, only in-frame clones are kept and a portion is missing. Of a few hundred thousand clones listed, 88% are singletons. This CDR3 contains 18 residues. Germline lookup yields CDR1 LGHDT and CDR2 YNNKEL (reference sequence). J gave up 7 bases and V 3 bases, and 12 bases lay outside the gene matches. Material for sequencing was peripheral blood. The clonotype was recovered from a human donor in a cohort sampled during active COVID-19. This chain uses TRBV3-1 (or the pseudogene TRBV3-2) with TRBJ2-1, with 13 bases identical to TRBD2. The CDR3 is CASSQGQGTSGRGNEQFF. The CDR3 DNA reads TGTGCCAGCAGCCAGGGACAGGGCACTAGCGGGAGGGGTAATGAGCAGTTCTTC.